The present entry profiles one TCR beta chain with its context. The antigen remains undetermined. This CDR3 is 17 amino acids long. The entry originates in a study of blood T cells in healthy people across ages. Study-level findings and limits: Strongly correlated with naive T cell percentage was TCR beta diversity.

A second PCR, run for roughly 7 to 11 cycles, used a sample-barcoded 5' primer plus a J-beta primer mix. TCRdb fed the 5' RACE reads into MiXCR, producing one record per CDR3 protein. This table holds roughly 1,500,000 distinct CDR3 sequences, about 32% found once. Material: blood. The chain carries TRBV21-1 and TRBJ2-2; the table's D call TRBD1 went unverified against the DNA. TRBV21-1 is shown as a pseudogene. The receptor comes from a woman aged 25-40 years in good health. This CDR3 is CASSANDPGIDTGELFF. Here the CDR3 DNA reads TGTGCCAGCAGCGCTAATGACCCGGGTATCGACACCGGGGAGCTGTTTTTT.